The next 16 T cell receptor beta chains were all read from a single sample in a study of CD8 T cells in ankylosing spondylitis. TCRdb re-called the 5' RACE reads with MiXCR, one entry per CDR3 protein. The sample yields more than 650,000 distinct CDR3 sequences, roughly 10% seen once. No antigen has been assigned to these receptors. Regarding the study as a whole: A TCR beta motif of 8 or 9 highly homologous variants appeared characteristic of ankylosing spondylitis blood.

The sample was blood, either unsorted or a sorted T cell fraction (not recorded which). These receptors originate from a male donor with ankylosing spondylitis.

Many counts were recorded for this clonotype. The V call is TRBV20-1, the J call TRBJ2-7; the D is unclear. CDR1 and CDR2 from the germline V gene are DFQATT and SNEGSKA (reference sequence). V lost 2 bases to trimming and J lost 3 bases, with 8 bases between them. This CDR3 region has 12 residues. The CDR3 nucleotides read TGCAGTGCTAGACCGGACGGCTACGAGCAGTACTTC. This gives the protein CSARPDGYEQYF.

The CDR3 nucleotides read TGTGCCAGCAGCCAAGGCTCAAGCGATAGCAATCAGCCCCAGCATTTT. It is translated as CASSQGSSDSNQPQHF. The V call is TRBV4-2, the J call TRBJ1-5, with D unclear. The CDR3 extends over 16 amino acids. V lost 1 base, J lost 0 bases, and 10 bases lay in between. Looked up from germline, CDR1 is LGHNA and CDR2 is YNFKEQ.

This clonotype was found a few times. The chain employs TRBV20-1 and TRBJ2-7; 10 bases fit TRBD1. The CDR3 sequence is 14 residues long. V lost 5 bases, J lost 4 bases, and 8 bases stayed unmatched. CDR1 DFQATT and CDR2 SNEGSKA come from the germline V gene (reference sequence). CDR3 sequence reads: CSALSGTGVYEQYF. CDR3 DNA: TGCAGTGCTCTATCCGGGACAGGGGTTTACGAGCAGTACTTC.

The V and J genes are TRBV6-2 or TRBV6-3 and TRBJ2-2; no clear D. The CDR3 runs 16 residues. Trimming stripped 5 bases from V and 0 bases from J, with 13 bases between. Germline V lookup: CDR1 MNHEY, CDR2 SVGEGT. The CDR3 DNA follows: TGTGCCAGCAGTGCCGGTGGGTCTACGAACACCGGGGAGCTGTTTTTT. It is translated as CASSAGGSTNTGELFF.

This rearrangement joins TRBV4-3 to TRBJ1-1; perhaps TRBD1 as D (5 bases). This CDR3 has 15 residues. Germline V CDR1 and CDR2: LGHNA, YSLEER. Trimming removed 0 bases from V and 3 bases from J, with 11 bases in between. The CDR3 protein is CASSQENWGDTEAFF. The DNA of the CDR3 is TGCGCCAGCAGCCAAGAAAACTGGGGGGACACTGAAGCTTTCTTT.

This clonotype was counted between two and nine times. The chain employs TRBV6-1 and TRBJ1-2; unclear D gene. The germline gives CDR1 MNHNS, CDR2 SASEGT. The CDR3 has 10 amino acids. CDR3 coding DNA: TGTGGAGAGGGAAACTATGGCTACACCTTC. This translates into CGEGNYGYTF.

This clonotype was seen repeatedly, ten times or more. The CDR3 protein is CASSLTSGGLDTQYF. In DNA, the CDR3 is TGTGCCAGCAGTTTAACGTCGGGAGGTCTGGATACGCAGTATTTT. The chain couples TRBV12-3 or TRBV12-4 to TRBJ2-3, with 7 bases matching TRBD2. Trimming took 2 bases from V and 6 from J; bases not matched to a gene: 8. This CDR3 comprises 15 residues.

The chain joins TRBV20-1 to TRBJ2-7; 8 bases align to TRBD2. J lost 3 bases, V lost 7 bases, and 8 bases had no gene match. This CDR3 contains 13 residues. Germline-derived CDR1 and CDR2 are DFQATT and SNEGSKA (reference sequence). CDR3 nucleotides: TGCAGTGGGGTTAGCGGGACAAACTACGAGCAGTACTTC. It is translated as CSGVSGTNYEQYF.

This clonotype was seen only a few times. The chain links TRBV7-6 to TRBJ1-4; 11 bases fit TRBD1. The CDR3 length is 15 residues. CDR1 and CDR2 from the germline V gene are SGHVS and FNYEAQ. V trimming: 5 bases; J trimming: 8 bases; junction bases outside the gene matches: 7. This CDR3 reads CASSLSGTGGEKLFF. CDR3 nucleotides: TGTGCCAGCAGCCTCTCCGGGACAGGGGGAGAAAAACTGTTTTTT. Variable domain in full (rest from reference TRBV7-6 and TRBJ1-4): GAGVSQSPRYKVTKRGQDVALRCDPISGHVSLYWYRQALGQGPEFLTYFNYEAQQDKSGLPNDRFSAERPEGSISTLTIQRTEQRDSAMYRCASSLSGTGGEKLFFGSGTQLSVL.

The V and J genes are TRBV10-2 and TRBJ2-5; TRBD2 aligns across 11 bases. V was clipped by 6 bases and J by 4 bases; unmatched bases: 19. The CDR3 loop spans 19 amino acids. Germline CDR1 reads WSHSY; CDR2 reads SAAADI. This chain's CDR3 is CASSPYMIAGGPKGETQYF. Here the CDR3 DNA reads TGCGCCAGCAGCCCCTACATGATAGCGGGAGGGCCGAAGGGAGAGACCCAGTACTTC.

V and J are TRBV11-1 and TRBJ2-3; a possible D gene is TRBD1 (5 bases). CDR1 is SGHAT, CDR2 FQDESV, per germline (reference sequence). Trimming removed 3 bases from V and 2 bases from J, with 9 bases in between. This CDR3 is 14 amino acids long. The CDR3 DNA sequence: TGTGCCAGCAGCTTGAACAGGATCACAGATACGCAGTATTTT. Translating it yields CASSLNRITDTQYF. The whole variable domain, filled in from reference TRBV11-1 and TRBJ2-3, reads EAEVAQSPRYKITEKSQAVAFWCDPISGHATLYWYRQILGQGPELLVQFQDESVVDDSQLPKDRFSAERLKGVDSTLKIQPAELGDSAMYLCASSLNRITDTQYFGPGTRLTVL.

The chain uses TRBV11-2 and TRBJ2-4; D possibly corresponds to TRBD2 (6 bases). The CDR3 extends over 13 amino acids. With 4 bases removed from V and 9 bases from J, the gap between germline ends came to 13 bases. Per germline, CDR1 SGHAT and CDR2 FQNNGV. This CDR3 is CASSSTGAGIQYF. The DNA of the CDR3 is TGTGCCAGCAGCTCGACGGGAGCCGGCATTCAGTACTTC.

The chain carries TRBV7-6 and TRBJ2-7; D is perhaps TRBD2 (6 bases). Trimming shortened V by 3 bases and J by 3 bases, and 15 bases separated the two germline ends. The CDR3 is 15 amino acids. CDR1 is SGHVS and CDR2 is FNYEAQ in the germline V gene. The CDR3 protein is CASSFPQSGDYEQYF. The CDR3 DNA sequence: TGTGCCAGCAGCTTTCCTCAGTCGGGAGACTACGAGCAGTACTTC. Using reference TRBV7-6 and TRBJ2-7 for the parts outside the CDR3, the full variable domain is GAGVSQSPRYKVTKRGQDVALRCDPISGHVSLYWYRQALGQGPEFLTYFNYEAQQDKSGLPNDRFSAERPEGSISTLTIQRTEQRDSAMYRCASSFPQSGDYEQYFGPGTRLTVT.

This clonotype was detected ten times or more. The chain recombines TRBV20-1 with TRBJ2-7; TRBD2 agrees at 11 bases. The CDR3 covers 16 residues. Looked up from germline, CDR1 is DFQATT and CDR2 is SNEGSKA (reference sequence). V shed 3 bases, J shed 5 bases, and the junction held 12 bases outside the gene matches. The CDR3 coding sequence is TGCAGTGCTAGCCAACCAAAGACTAGCGGGGTCCACGAGCAGTACTTC. Protein: CSASQPKTSGVHEQYF.

V and J are TRBV6-2 or TRBV6-3 and TRBJ2-7; 7 nucleotides line up with TRBD2. Germline lookup yields CDR1 MNHEY and CDR2 SVGEGT. The CDR3 runs to 15 residues. As DNA, the CDR3 is TGTGCAGCAGGGAGGGCCACCTTGCAGTCCCACGAGCAGTACTTC. This encodes CAAGRATLQSHEQYF.

Written as DNA, the CDR3 is TGTGCCAGCAGTTTATCATCACTAGCGGGAGGACACCGGGGATACTACAATGAGCAGTTCTTC. Translating it yields CASSLSSLAGGHRGYYNEQFF. This rearrangement joins TRBV12-3 or TRBV12-4 to TRBJ2-1, with 12 bases lining up with TRBD2. This CDR3 is 21 amino acids long. V gave up 2 bases and J gave up 3 bases; unmatched junction bases: 17.